Below are 16 T cell receptor beta chains sequenced from a single sample in a study of neoadjuvant anti-PD-1 for oral cavity cancer. TCRdb keeps only in-frame clones here, not all; method: immunoSEQ multiplex PCR. The repertoire holds 9,300 or so clones, with about four fifths as singletons. Time point noted: after neoadjuvant nivolumab, at surgical resection. The sequencing used PBMCs, collected after nivolumab (anti-PD-1) treatment. These receptors originate from a person between 35 and 79 years old with oral cavity squamous cell carcinoma.

This chain uses TRBV28 with TRBJ2-5; 12 bases map to TRBD2. V shed 4 bases and J 6 bases; nucleotides not matched to a gene: 6. CDR3 size: 15 residues. The germline V gene has CDR1 MDHEN and CDR2 SYDVKM. The CDR3 DNA reads as TGTGCCAGCAGTTCACCTAGCGGGAGGGCCAAGACCCAGTACTTC. This translates into CASSSPSGRAKTQYF. Full variable domain (rest looked up from reference TRBV28 and TRBJ2-5): DVKVTQSSRYLVKRTGEKVFLECVQDMDHENMFWYRQDPGLGLRLIYFSYDVKMKEKGDIPEGYSVSREKKERFSLILESASTNQTSMYLCASSSPSGRAKTQYFGPGTRLLVL.

The CDR3 sequence: CATSEPRTGNQPQHF. The CDR3, as DNA: TGTGCCACCAGCGAGCCTCGGACGGGGAATCAGCCCCAGCATTTT. The rearrangement uses TRBV15 and TRBJ1-5; no definite D call. The CDR3 is made up of 15 amino acids. Germline CDR1 reads LNHNV; CDR2 reads YYDKDF (reference sequence). V lost 5 bases and J lost 4, with 15 bases in between. The whole variable domain, filled in from reference TRBV15 and TRBJ1-5, reads DAMVIQNPRYQVTQFGKPVTLSCSQTLNHNVMYWYQQKSSQAPKLLFHYYDKDFNNEADTPDNFQSRRPNTSFCFLDIRSPGLGDTAMYLCATSEPRTGNQPQHFGDGTRLSIL.

V is TRBV7-9 and J is TRBJ2-4; no firm D call. V was trimmed by 0 bases and J by 2 bases, leaving 5 bases between them. Germline values: CDR1 SEHNR, CDR2 FQNEAQ (reference sequence). The CDR3 has 14 amino acids. The CDR3 DNA is TGTGCCAGCAGCTTAGCGGGGTCCAAAAACATTCAGTACTTC. Protein sequence: CASSLAGSKNIQYF. Together with reference TRBV7-9 and TRBJ2-4, the CDR3 gives the full variable domain: DTGVSQNPRHKITKRGQNVTFRCDPISEHNRLYWYRQTLGQGPEFLTYFQNEAQLEKSRLLSDRFSAERPKGSFSTLEIQRTEQGDSAMYLCASSLAGSKNIQYFGAGTRLSVL.

The gene calls are TRBV13 and TRBJ2-5; 13 bases agree with TRBD2. V shed 3 bases, J shed 4 bases, and the junction held 2 bases outside the gene matches. The CDR3 runs to 15 residues. Germline V gives CDR1 PRHDT, CDR2 FYEKMQ (reference sequence). The CDR3 loop is CASSLTSGGRETQYF. As DNA, the CDR3 is TGTGCCAGCAGCTTGACTAGCGGGGGGAGAGAGACCCAGTACTTC. Based on the CDR3 plus reference TRBV13 and TRBJ2-5, the full variable domain is AAGVIQSPRHLIKEKRETATLKCYPIPRHDTVYWYQQGPGQDPQFLISFYEKMQSDKGSIPDRFSAQQFSDYHSELNMSSLELGDSALYFCASSLTSGGRETQYFGPGTRLLVL.

CDR3 in amino acids: CASRMMERVADTQYF. The CDR3 DNA reads TGTGCCAGCCGGATGATGGAGCGGGTAGCAGATACGCAGTATTTT. The V gene is TRBV6-1, the J gene TRBJ2-3, with D perhaps TRBD2 (6 bases). This CDR3 has 15 residues. Trimming cost V 8 bases and J 4 bases, with 19 bases left between them. CDR1 and CDR2 from the germline V gene are MNHNS and SASEGT.

This clone was detected a few times. V is TRBV19 and J is TRBJ2-1; 11 nucleotides line up with TRBD2. This CDR3 is built from 19 residues. The J segment lost 1 base and the V segment lost 5 bases, leaving 13 bases of the junction unmatched. The germline gives CDR1 LNHDA, CDR2 SQIVND (reference sequence). The CDR3: CASSLQITGTSGSYNEQFF. The CDR3 nucleotides are TGTGCCAGTAGTCTCCAGATCACCGGGACTAGCGGTTCCTACAATGAGCAGTTCTTC.

The chain carries TRBV30 and TRBJ2-7; D is unresolved. CDR1 and CDR2 (germline): GTSNPN, SVGIG (reference sequence). The length of the CDR3 is 11 residues. Between the trimmed V and J ends, which lost 2 bases and 6 bases, there was a span of 8 bases. CDR3: CAWSLGSEQYF. The CDR3 coding sequence is TGTGCCTGGAGTCTTGGGTCCGAGCAGTACTTC.

The rearrangement links TRBV5-5 to TRBJ2-4; D gene uncertain. With 1 base removed from V and 1 base from J, the gap between germline ends came to 12 bases. CDR3 length: 16 amino acids. Germline V gene lookup returns CDR1 SGHKS and CDR2 YYEKEE (reference sequence). The CDR3 region is CASSLIGSRAKNIQYF. DNA for the CDR3: TGTGCCAGCAGCTTGATAGGGTCGAGGGCCAAAAACATTCAGTACTTC. The full variable domain, in which reference TRBV5-5 and TRBJ2-4 provide the parts outside the CDR3, is DAGVTQSPTHLIKTRGQQVTLRCSPISGHKSVSWYQQVLGQGPQFIFQYYEKEERGRGNFPDRFSARQFPNYSSELNVNALLLGDSALYLCASSLIGSRAKNIQYFGAGTRLSVL.

In regard to this clone: At one end the junction does not follow the germline gene, possibly because of a read error. This sequence joins TRBV27 and TRBJ2-7, with unresolved D. Germline values: CDR1 MNHEY, CDR2 SMNVEV (reference sequence). CDR3 length: 15 residues. This CDR3 is CASSSHSLVRYEQCF. The CDR3 coding sequence is TGTGCCAGCAGTTCCCACTCCCTTGTACGGTACGAGCAGTGCTTC.

The J gene is TRBJ1-6, the V gene TRBV30; D gene unclear. Germline V lookup: CDR1 GTSNPN, CDR2 SVGIG (reference sequence). This CDR3 is built from 14 residues. V lost 2 bases and J 6 bases, leaving 11 bases between the germline ends. DNA for the CDR3: TGTGCCTGGAGTCGGGAAGGGCGTAATTCACCCCTCCACTTT. Translated, it gives CAWSREGRNSPLHF.

The sample holds one count of this clone. The genes are TRBV9 and TRBJ1-1; perhaps TRBD1 as D (6 bases). The CDR3 runs 15 residues. V was trimmed by 3 bases and J by 0 bases, leaving 12 bases between them. Germline loops: CDR1 SGDLS, CDR2 YYNGEE. CDR3 in amino acids: CASSGGQTMNTEAFF. The CDR3 nucleotides are TGTGCCAGCAGCGGAGGACAGACGATGAACACTGAAGCTTTCTTT.

The gene calls are TRBV2 and TRBJ1-5, with a tentative D call TRBD1 (5 bases). The germline gives CDR1 SNHLY, CDR2 FYNNEI. The V and J ends lost 1 base and 7 bases respectively, with 11 bases between them. This CDR3 comprises 14 residues. In nucleotides, the CDR3 is TGTGCCAGCAGTGAAGGGGGGGTGTACCAGCCCCAGCATTTT. Amino acids: CASSEGGVYQPQHF.

J is TRBJ1-2 and V is TRBV6-1; no reliable D call. V was cut by 9 bases and J by 0 bases, with 11 bases left in between. The germline V gene has CDR1 MNHNS and CDR2 SASEGT. The CDR3 loop spans 13 amino acids. DNA of the CDR3: TGTGCCAGTTTACGGAGAACTAACTATGGCTACACCTTC. This codes for CASLRRTNYGYTF.

This clone came up once. The chain combines TRBV27 with TRBJ1-4; D gene uncertain. The germline gives CDR1 MNHEY, CDR2 SMNVEV (reference sequence). V lost 0 bases to trimming and J lost 8 bases, with 13 bases between them. This CDR3 has 15 residues. The CDR3 nucleotides are TGTGCCAGCAGTTTATCGTTGGCAGCGGGGGAAAAACTGTTTTTT. It translates to CASSLSLAAGEKLFF.

This chain joins TRBV28 and TRBJ1-1; TRBD1 aligns across 7 bases. The CDR3 totals 13 residues. With 8 bases clipped from V and 2 bases from J, the junction kept 5 bases outside the gene matches. Germline V gene sequence: CDR1 MDHEN, CDR2 SYDVKM. The CDR3 bases are TGTGCCAGCGTAGGGGGCTATAACACTGAAGCTTTCTTT. Amino acids: CASVGGYNTEAFF.

Notes on this clone: At one boundary the junction diverges from the germline segment, which might be a read error. The CDR3 nucleotides are TGTGCCAGTAGTTACGGAGGGGCGAATTCACCCCTCCACTTT. This encodes CASSYGGANSPLHF. The chain is built from TRBV6-5 and TRBJ1-6; weak D call: TRBD1 (5 bases). The germline gives CDR1 MNHEY, CDR2 SVGAGI. CDR3 length equals 14 residues.